These 2 T cell receptor beta chains were all obtained from the same sample, sequenced in a study of cytomegalovirus exposure and HLA in healthy donors. The PCR used 60 Vbeta and 13 Jbeta primers. The data were produced by immunoSEQ multiplex PCR, yet TCRdb's version contains in-frame clones alone and is incomplete. The sample consists of around 40,000 clones, around 64% of them appearing once. Sample: PBMCs. The receptors stem from a human donor in good health.

The V and J genes are TRBV27 and TRBJ2-2; 9 nucleotides match TRBD1. This CDR3 spans 14 amino acids. Germline CDR1 reads MNHEY; CDR2 reads SMNVEV (reference sequence). The V gene end was trimmed by 4 bases and the J gene end by 5 bases; junction bases not matched to a gene: 2. The CDR3 DNA sequence: TGTGCCAGCAGTTGGGACAGGGCGACCGGGGAGCTGTTTTTT. Translation: CASSWDRATGELFF.

The chain combines TRBV27 with TRBJ2-1, with 9 nucleotides matching TRBD1. The length of the CDR3 is 12 residues. Per the germline V gene, CDR1 is MNHEY and CDR2 is SMNVEV (reference sequence). After removal of 4 bases from V and 15 bases from J, the junction contained 7 bases not matched to a gene. In DNA, the CDR3 is TGTGCCAGCAGTTCACTGGGACAGGGACTGTTCTTC. Its protein product is CASSSLGQGLFF.